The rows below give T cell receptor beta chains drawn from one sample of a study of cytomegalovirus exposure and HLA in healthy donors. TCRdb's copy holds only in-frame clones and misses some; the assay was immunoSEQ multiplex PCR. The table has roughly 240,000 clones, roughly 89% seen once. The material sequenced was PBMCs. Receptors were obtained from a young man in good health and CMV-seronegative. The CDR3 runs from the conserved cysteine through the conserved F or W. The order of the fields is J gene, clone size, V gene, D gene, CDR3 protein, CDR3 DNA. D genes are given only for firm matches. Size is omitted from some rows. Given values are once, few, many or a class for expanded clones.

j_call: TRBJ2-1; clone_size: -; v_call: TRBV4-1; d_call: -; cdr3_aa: CASSHPGTPADYNEQFF; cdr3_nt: TGCGCCAGCAGCCACCCGGGGACTCCAGCCGATTACAATGAGCAGTTCTTC
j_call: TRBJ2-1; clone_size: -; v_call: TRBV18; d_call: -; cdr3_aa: CASSRGAENEQFF; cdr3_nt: TGTGCCAGCTCACGTGGGGCGGAGAATGAGCAGTTCTTC
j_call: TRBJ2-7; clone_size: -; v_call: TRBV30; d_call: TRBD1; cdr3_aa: CAWSYGDRTYEQYF; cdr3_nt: TGTGCCTGGAGTTATGGGGACAGGACCTACGAGCAGTACTTC
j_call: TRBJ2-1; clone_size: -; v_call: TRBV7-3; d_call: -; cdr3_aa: CASSSYGVNEQFF; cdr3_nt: TGTGCCAGCAGCTCCTACGGGGTCAATGAGCAGTTCTTC
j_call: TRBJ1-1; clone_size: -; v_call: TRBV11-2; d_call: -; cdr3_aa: CASSLGFTGTEAFF; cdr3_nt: TGTGCCAGCAGCTTAGGTTTTACAGGAACTGAAGCTTTCTTT
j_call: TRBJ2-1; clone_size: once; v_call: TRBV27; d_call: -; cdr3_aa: CASSLRHTSAPSSYNEQFF; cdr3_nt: TGTGCCAGCAGTTTACGGCACACTAGTGCTCCTTCATCCTACAATGAGCAGTTCTTC
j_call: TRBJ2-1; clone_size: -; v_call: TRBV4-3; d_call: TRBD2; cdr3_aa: CASSPNSGKSSYNEQFF; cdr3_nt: TGCGCCAGCAGCCCCAACAGCGGGAAGAGCTCCTACAATGAGCAGTTCTTC
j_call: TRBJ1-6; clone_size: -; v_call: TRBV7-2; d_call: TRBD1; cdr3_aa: CASSRTGGPYNSPLHF; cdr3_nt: TGTGCCAGCAGTCGAACAGGGGGCCCATATAATTCACCCCTCCACTTT
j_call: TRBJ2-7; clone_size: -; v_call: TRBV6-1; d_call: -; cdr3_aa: CASNNISEQYF; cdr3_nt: TGTGCCAGCAACAACATCAGCGAGCAGTACTTC
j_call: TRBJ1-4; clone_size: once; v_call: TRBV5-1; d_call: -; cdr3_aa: CASSLEPEGFGEKLFF; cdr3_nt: TGCGCCAGCAGCTTGGAGCCGGAGGGTTTCGGTGAAAAACTGTTTTTT
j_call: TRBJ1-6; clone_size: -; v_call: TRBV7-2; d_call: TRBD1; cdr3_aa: CASSRGQSPLHF; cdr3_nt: TGTGCCAGCAGCCGGGGACAGTCACCCCTCCACTTT
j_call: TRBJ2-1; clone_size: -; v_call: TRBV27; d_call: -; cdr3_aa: CASSPVGGSSYNEQFF; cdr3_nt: TGTGCCAGCAGCCCTGTGGGGGGTAGCAGCTACAATGAGCAGTTCTTC
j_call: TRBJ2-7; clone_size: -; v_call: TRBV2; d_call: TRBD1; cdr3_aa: CASSEEGQGSIFGQYF; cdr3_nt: TGTGCCAGCAGTGAAGAGGGACAGGGGTCAATCTTCGGGCAGTACTTC
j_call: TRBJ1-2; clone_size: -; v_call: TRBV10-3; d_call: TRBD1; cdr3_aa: CAISGTTGSDGYTF; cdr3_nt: TGTGCCATCAGTGGTACGACAGGGTCGGACGGCTACACCTTC
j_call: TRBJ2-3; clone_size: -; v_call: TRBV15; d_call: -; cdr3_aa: CATSSPKGSDTQYF; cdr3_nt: TGTGCCACCAGCAGCCCCAAGGGGTCGGATACGCAGTATTTT
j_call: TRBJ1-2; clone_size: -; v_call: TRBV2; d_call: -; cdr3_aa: CASSEGWGLHYGYTF; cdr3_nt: TGTGCCAGCAGTGAGGGATGGGGCCTTCACTATGGCTACACCTTC
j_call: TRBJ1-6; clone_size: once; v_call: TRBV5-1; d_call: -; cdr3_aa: CASSPQGENSPLHF; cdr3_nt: TGCGCCAGCAGCCCACAGGGAGAGAATTCACCCCTCCACTTT
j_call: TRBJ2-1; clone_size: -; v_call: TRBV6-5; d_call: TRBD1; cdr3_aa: CASSYSTGGLAEQFF; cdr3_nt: TGTGCCAGCAGTTACTCGACAGGGGGCCTGGCTGAGCAGTTCTTC
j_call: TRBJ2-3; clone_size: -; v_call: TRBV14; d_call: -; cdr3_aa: CASSRLYTQYF; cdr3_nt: TGTGCCAGCAGCCGTCTTTATACGCAGTATTTT
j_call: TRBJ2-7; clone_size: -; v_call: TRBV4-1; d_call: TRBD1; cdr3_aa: CASSQYLGGTGGYEQYF; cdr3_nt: TGCGCCAGCAGCCAATACTTGGGCGGGACAGGGGGCTACGAGCAGTACTTC
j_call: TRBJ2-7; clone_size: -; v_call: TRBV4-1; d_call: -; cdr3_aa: CASSQPGVGRRTYEQYF; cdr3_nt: TGCGCCAGCAGCCAACCAGGGGTTGGACGAAGGACCTACGAGCAGTACTTC
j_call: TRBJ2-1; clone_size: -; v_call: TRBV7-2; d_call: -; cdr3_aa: CASSFPPDNEQFF; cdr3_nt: TGTGCCAGCAGCTTCCCCCCCGACAATGAGCAGTTCTTC
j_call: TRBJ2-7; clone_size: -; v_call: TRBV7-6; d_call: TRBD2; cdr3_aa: CASSLERGGYEQYF; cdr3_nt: TGTGCCAGCAGCTTAGAGCGGGGAGGGTACGAGCAGTACTTC
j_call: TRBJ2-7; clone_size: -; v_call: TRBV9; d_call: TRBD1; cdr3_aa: CASSAEDRGIYEQYF; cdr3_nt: TGTGCCAGCAGCGCGGAGGACAGGGGTATCTACGAGCAGTACTTC
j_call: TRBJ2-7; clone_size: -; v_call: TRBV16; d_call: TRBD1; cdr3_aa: CASSPGTGREYF; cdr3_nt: TGTGCCAGCAGCCCCGGGACAGGACGAGAGTACTTC
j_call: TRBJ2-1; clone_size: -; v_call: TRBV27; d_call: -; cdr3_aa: CASSLGQGLSYNEQFF; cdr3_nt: TGTGCCAGCAGTTTAGGGCAGGGATTGTCCTACAATGAGCAGTTCTTC
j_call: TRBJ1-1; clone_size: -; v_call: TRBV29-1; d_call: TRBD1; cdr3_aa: CSATGAENTEAFF; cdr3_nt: TGCAGCGCGACAGGGGCCGAAAACACTGAAGCTTTCTTT
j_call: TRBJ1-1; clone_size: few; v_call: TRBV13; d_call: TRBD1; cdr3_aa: CASSQRPGQGNTEAFF; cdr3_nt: TGTGCCAGCAGCCAACGACCGGGACAGGGGAACACTGAAGCTTTCTTT
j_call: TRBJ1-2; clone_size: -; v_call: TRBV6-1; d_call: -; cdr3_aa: CASSQQGRRYGYTF; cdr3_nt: TGTGCCAGCAGCCAACAGGGTCGTAGATATGGCTACACCTTC
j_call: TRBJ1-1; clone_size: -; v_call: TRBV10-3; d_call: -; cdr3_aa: CAIGTDTEAFF; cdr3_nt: TGTGCCATCGGGACTGACACTGAAGCTTTCTTT
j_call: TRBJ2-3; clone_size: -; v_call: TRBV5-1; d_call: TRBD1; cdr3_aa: CASSQNGQGSTDTQYF; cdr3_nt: TGCGCCAGCAGCCAAAACGGACAGGGAAGCACAGATACGCAGTATTTT
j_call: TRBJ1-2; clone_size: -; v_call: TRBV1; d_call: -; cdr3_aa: CTSSQGPRDRNYGYTF; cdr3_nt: TGCACCAGCAGCCAAGGCCCCCGGGACAGAAACTATGGCTACACCTTC
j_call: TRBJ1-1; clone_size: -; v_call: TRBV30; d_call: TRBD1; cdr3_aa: CAWRPRTGLNTEAFF; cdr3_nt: TGTGCCTGGAGGCCCCGGACAGGCTTAAACACTGAAGCTTTCTTT
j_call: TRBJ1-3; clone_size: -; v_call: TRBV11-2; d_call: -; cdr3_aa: CASSITRQDFSGNTIYF; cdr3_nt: TGTGCCAGCAGCATAACGAGACAGGATTTCTCTGGAAACACCATATATTTT
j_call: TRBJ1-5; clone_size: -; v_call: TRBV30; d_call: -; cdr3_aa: CAWSVLLWGNQPQHF; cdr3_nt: TGTGCCTGGAGTGTACTACTCTGGGGCAATCAGCCCCAGCATTTT
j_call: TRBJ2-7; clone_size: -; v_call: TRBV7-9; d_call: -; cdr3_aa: CASSLGPNPGYEQYF; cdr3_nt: TGTGCCAGCAGCTTAGGACCTAACCCAGGTTACGAGCAGTACTTC
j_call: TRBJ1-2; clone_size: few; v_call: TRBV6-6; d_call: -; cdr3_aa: CASSYSPGNYGYTF; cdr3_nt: TGTGCCAGCAGTTACTCGCCGGGTAACTATGGCTACACCTTC
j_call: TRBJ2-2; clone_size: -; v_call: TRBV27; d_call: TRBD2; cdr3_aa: CASRPTSGSLFF; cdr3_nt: TGTGCCAGCAGACCTACTAGCGGGAGTTTGTTTTTT
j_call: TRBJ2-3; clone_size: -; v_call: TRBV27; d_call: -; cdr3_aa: CASSILTGDTQYF; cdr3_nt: TGTGCCAGCAGTATACTCACGGGAGATACGCAGTATTTT
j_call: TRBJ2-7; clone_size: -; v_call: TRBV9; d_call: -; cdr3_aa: CASSVDWTGAYEQYF; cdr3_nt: TGTGCCAGCAGCGTAGATTGGACGGGGGCCTACGAGCAGTACTTC
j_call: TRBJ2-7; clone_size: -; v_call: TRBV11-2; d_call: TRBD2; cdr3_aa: CASSLAGGLSHIPYEQYF; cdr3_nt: TGTGCCAGCAGCTTAGCGGGGGGACTTTCCCATATACCGTACGAGCAGTACTTC
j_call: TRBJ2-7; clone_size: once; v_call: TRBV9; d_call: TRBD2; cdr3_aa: CASSVVTGGGEQYF; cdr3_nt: TGTGCCAGCAGCGTAGTAACTGGCGGGGGCGAGCAGTACTTC
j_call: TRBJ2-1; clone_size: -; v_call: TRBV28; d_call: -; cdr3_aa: CASMDGGGNEQFF; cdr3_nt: TGTGCCAGCATGGACGGGGGAGGTAATGAGCAGTTCTTC
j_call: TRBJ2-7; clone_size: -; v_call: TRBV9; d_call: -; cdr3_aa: CASSGGTGNYEQYF; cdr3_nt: TGTGCCAGCAGCGGCGGGACTGGGAACTACGAGCAGTACTTC
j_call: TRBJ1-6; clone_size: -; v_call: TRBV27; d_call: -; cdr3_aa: CASSLGAGFNSPLHF; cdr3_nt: TGTGCCAGCAGTTTAGGGGCAGGGTTTAATTCACCCCTCCACTTT
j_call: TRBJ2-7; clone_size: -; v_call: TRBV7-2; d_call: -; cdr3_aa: CASTLVYEGVSYEQYF; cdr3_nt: TGTGCCAGCACCTTAGTCTACGAGGGGGTATCCTACGAGCAGTACTTC
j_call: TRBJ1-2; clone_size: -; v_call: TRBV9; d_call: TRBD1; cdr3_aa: CASSVEEGATYGYTF; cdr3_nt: TGTGCCAGCAGCGTAGAAGAGGGGGCTACCTATGGCTACACCTTC
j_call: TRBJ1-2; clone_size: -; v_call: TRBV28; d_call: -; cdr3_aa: CASSVGQPIYGYTF; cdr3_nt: TGTGCCAGCTCCGTAGGACAGCCCATTTATGGCTACACCTTC
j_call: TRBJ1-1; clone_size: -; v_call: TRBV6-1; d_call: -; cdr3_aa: CASSERARGTEAFF; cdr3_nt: TGTGCCAGCAGTGAGAGGGCCCGAGGCACTGAAGCTTTCTTT
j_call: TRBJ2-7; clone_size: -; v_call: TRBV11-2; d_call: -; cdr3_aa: CASSPTGSTFYEQYF; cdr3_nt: TGTGCCAGCAGCCCCACAGGGTCCACCTTCTACGAGCAGTACTTC
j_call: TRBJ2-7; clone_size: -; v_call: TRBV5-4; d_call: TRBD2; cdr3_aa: CASSPQWGGIGHEQYF; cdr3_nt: TGTGCCAGCAGCCCTCAGTGGGGGGGGATAGGCCACGAGCAGTACTTC
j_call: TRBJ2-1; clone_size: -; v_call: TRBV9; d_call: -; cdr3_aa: CASSVMPGIYNEQFF; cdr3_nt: TGTGCCAGCAGCGTGATGCCAGGGATCTACAATGAGCAGTTCTTC